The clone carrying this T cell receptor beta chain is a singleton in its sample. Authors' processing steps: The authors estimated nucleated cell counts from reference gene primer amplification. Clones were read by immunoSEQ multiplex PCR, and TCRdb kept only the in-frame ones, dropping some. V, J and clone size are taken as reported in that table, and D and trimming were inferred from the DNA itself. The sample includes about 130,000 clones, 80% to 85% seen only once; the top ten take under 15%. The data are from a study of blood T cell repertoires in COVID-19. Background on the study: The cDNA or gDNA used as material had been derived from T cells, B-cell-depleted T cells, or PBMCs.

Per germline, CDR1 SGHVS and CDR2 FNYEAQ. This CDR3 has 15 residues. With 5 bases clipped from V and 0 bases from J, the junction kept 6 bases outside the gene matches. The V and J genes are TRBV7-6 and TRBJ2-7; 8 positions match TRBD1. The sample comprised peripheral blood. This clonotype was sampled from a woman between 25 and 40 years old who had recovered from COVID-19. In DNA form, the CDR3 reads TGTGCCAGCAGCGCGGGACAGGATAGCTCCTACGAGCAGTACTTC. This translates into CASSAGQDSSYEQYF.